Listed here is a single TCR beta chain. This clone was detected only a few times. What antigen it recognizes has not been identified. Base quality data are lacking; no much larger clone is found one base away. The record originates from a study of cytomegalovirus exposure and HLA in healthy donors (dated by TCRdb to 2016 to 2017). Regarding the complete study: An earlier analysis of approximately 640 of the donors reported 250 to 350 Gb of sequence data and more than 90 million unique TCR beta sequences from 150 million to 200 million T cells. In addition to the first cohort of 666 subjects, a separate validation cohort of 120 different subjects was used. In the later analysis, no new phenotypic data were used to find candidate immune exposures; instead, reliance was placed on TCR beta sequences and their occurrence across donors. The genetic ancestry cluster associated with self-reported Caucasian donors included roughly 84% of the approximately 400 genotyped donors. The study aimed to test whether signatures of past pathogen exposure could be identified by cataloging public T cell receptors. Typing coverage varied by locus: 629-630 donors for A, B, C, DRB1 and DQB1; some 520 for DQA1; 600 to 610 for DPA1; fewer than 480 for DPB1. In a later analysis, previously published TCR beta repertoires from some 640 donors were re-analyzed and high-resolution HLA genotyping was added so that TCR occurrence patterns could be studied. Among around 400 genotyped donors of the cohort, an average of roughly 230,000 unique TCR beta nucleotide sequences was sequenced per donor, of which about 20% were non-productive. Approximately 300 gigabases of sequencing data and around 80 million unique TCR sequences made up an early release that covered under 750 HLA-typed donors. In a later genetic analysis, genome-wide SNP genotypes for 398 of the 666 donors were used, and that subset was treated as a discovery cohort. Class I and class II HLA loci were covered by the typing at four-digit resolution. To predict cytomegalovirus infection status, the study brought together high-throughput TCR immunosequencing, statistical association of individual TCRs with disease status, and machine learning. The study used immunosequencing to profile the T cell repertoires of under 700 subjects and linked those repertoires to cytomegalovirus serostatus. Alongside the repertoire data, information on donor age, sex, ethnicity and CMV serostatus was compiled. A handful of DR-DQ haplotypes were handled as single units for association and clustering because linkage in the cohort was strong. All discovery cohort repertoires had been generated using a single sequencing platform. To decide whether each TCR beta V gene segment behaved as functional or pseudogenic, an earlier analysis of several hundred of the donors relied on high-throughput TCR beta sequencing.

Library prep was done by the immunoSEQ multiplex PCR assay. For the multiplex PCR, a mixture combining 60 forward primers for TCR Vbeta segments and 13 reverse primers for TCR Jbeta segments was used. Amplification of the CDR3 region of rearranged TCR beta genes was performed with a multiplex PCR assay on genomic DNA. On the Illumina HiSeq System, the amplified TCR beta libraries were sequenced as 87-base-pair reads. As for the authors' bioinformatics: In a later analysis, tens of millions of unique TCR beta chains were counted across the roughly 610 repertoires, and roughly 10 million of these chains were shared by at least two donors. A nearest-neighbor algorithm error-corrected the raw reads and collapsed the reads into unique sequences, merging closely related sequences to remove PCR and sequencing errors. To assign V, D and J gene segments, CDR3 sequences were aligned to IMGT reference sequences. For a sequence to be retained, a match of at least six nucleotides to both a V gene segment and a J gene segment was required. Rearrangements were called productive when the CDR3 lacked stop codons and stayed in frame with V and J; all others were non-productive. Following IMGT convention, CDR3 was defined as the stretch from the second conserved V-encoded cysteine up to the conserved J-encoded phenylalanine. The earlier analysis of about 560 of the donors excluded any sequence lacking an unambiguous match to a single V gene segment. In an earlier analysis of roughly 500 of the donors, V segments were called functional above 56.7% productive rearrangements and were called segregating when the between-donor standard deviation exceeded 5%. To diagnose cytomegalovirus status from the catalog of TCR beta chain sequences, a statistical classification framework was built. A later analysis assigned V and J genes by comparing TCR nucleotide sequences with IMGT/GENE-DB human TR gene sequences. A later analysis assigned CDR3 sequences and most-parsimonious VDJ recombination scenarios with the TCRdist pipeline. In a later analysis, each TCR beta chain was defined by its CDR3 amino acid sequence together with its V-gene family, and reads without a unique V-gene family were excluded. In a later analysis, fewer than 600 highly shared, low-generation-probability nucleotide sequences were removed to address suspected cross-contamination and a sequencing artifact. A later analysis calculated a clonal expansion index for each public chain from normalized within-repertoire ranks of inferred template counts. In a later analysis, generation probabilities were computed using a VDJ recombination model fitted to out-of-frame rearrangements, and the results were checked against IGoR. Hypergeometric tests were used in a later analysis to score TCR-TCR, TCR-HLA and TCR-CMV co-occurrence, with a repertoire-size bias correction applied to the TCR pairs. A later analysis estimated false discovery rates by permuting HLA or CMV assignments 20 times. In a later analysis, co-occurring TCRs were grouped with DBSCAN, and TCRdist sequence similarity was added when clustering was performed within HLA-allele-positive subsets. Co-occurrence clustering excluded repertoires with fewer than 30,000 or more than 120,000 public chains, plus five with anomalous nucleotide sharing. TCRdb carries this immuneACCESS record with in-frame sequences only. Its versions omit some clonotypes, under half of them owing to an unresolved V gene in the studies checked, with the rest unexplained. That table gives V, J and clone size, and the DNA gave D and trimming. The sample table lists roughly 150,000 clones, approximately 78% of them with a count of one. Jointly, the top ten make up approximately 4.2% of the sample.

From the cysteine up to the phenylalanine, the CDR3 has a length of 18 residues. Of the read, only the CDR3 DNA is kept; its 54 bases are in frame from base 1. CDR1 and CDR2 (MRHNA, SNTAGT) derive from the germline V gene. At the junction V is shortened by 3 bases and J by 5 bases, with 20 bases in between. The cohort was made up of roughly 670 healthy bone marrow donors. Cohort members were all nominally healthy when sampled, although unrecorded immune exposures were likely present. The donor tested CMV seropositive, placing the donor among the 289 seropositive members of the cohort. A peripheral blood sample was collected from each donor, and TCR beta sequencing was performed on peripheral blood mononuclear cells. Genomic DNA was extracted from the blood cell samples with the Qiagen DNeasy Blood Extraction Kit. Here is what the overall study found, with its caveats: A further reported finding was that TCR beta sequences accurately predicted the HLA-A and HLA-B alleles for most subjects in the first cohort. The study gave a list of over 150 TCR beta chains associated with cytomegalovirus. A later analysis associated 17,000 or so TCR beta sequences with specific HLA alleles at a false discovery rate of 0.05. In a later analysis, most CMV-associated TCR beta chains were found to appear HLA-restricted, with HLA associations seemingly driven largely by CMV exposure. For the cohort, immune exposure information was limited to CMV serostatus. Cytomegalovirus status was reported to be diagnosed by the classifier with high specificity and sensitivity in both the original and validation cohorts. A cluster of highly shared sequence variants was judged likely to represent a technical artifact of the sequencing pipeline. A later analysis found that HLA-associated TCR beta chains were more clonally expanded and had lower generation probabilities than equally common non-associated chains. When HLA alleles, especially DR and DQ, strongly co-occurred, attributing TCR associations to individual alleles was difficult. The authors suggested that the approach could potentially be extended to other disease states and immunological phenotypes. While some public TCRs were present in many individuals, most TCR sequences turned up only very rarely across donors. Linkage disequilibrium might explain the correlated functional status among segregating V segments, but an unknown experimental factor could not be ruled out. In vitro tests confirmed that three of the cytomegalovirus-associated TCR beta chains recognize cytomegalovirus antigens. According to a later analysis, parvovirus B19, influenza, CMV and Epstein-Barr virus appeared linked to several top co-occurrence clusters. In a later genetic analysis, fewer N-insertions in productive TCRs were reported among donors in an Asian-associated ancestry cluster than the 666-donor mean. HLA typing was unavailable for some donors at each locus, so association tests used only the typed subset. Over 15 rarely observed V segments, including chromosome 9 orphons, were excluded from the earlier analysis of several hundred of the donors because counts were too low. An earlier analysis of around 600 of the donors showed that most TCR beta V segments appeared in productive rearrangements either about 87% or about 30% of the time, which broadly matched IMGT annotations. The cohort was sequenced for TCR beta chains only, and without alpha or paired-chain data the features that could be detected were limited. Some IMGT-functional V segments, including TRBV6-2 and TRBV6-3, could not be told apart with the 87-base-pair reads, so those segments were excluded. In a later genetic analysis, a missense DCLRE1C variant was associated with V-gene and J-gene trimming of TCR beta chains, and the association was replicated in an independent cohort. The presence/absence analyses assumed that sequencing depth was roughly uniform across donors, and that assumption may not be true. In a later analysis, TCR association rates were found to vary across HLA loci, with the most associated TCRs seen for DRB1 alleles and the fewest for HLA-C alleles.

The V and J genes are TRBV6-4 and TRBJ1-6, with TRBD1 as a weak D call on 5 bases. This receptor was identified in a woman aged 40 to 50 in good health and CMV-seropositive. What was sequenced was PBMCs. The CDR3 region reads CASSDGGGRGTNNSPLHF. The DNA sequence is given as TGTGCCAGCAGTGATGGCGGTGGAAGGGGTACGAATAATTCACCCCTCCACTTT.